These T cell receptor beta chains were read from a single sample in a study of T cells in localized non-small cell lung cancer. Assay used: immunoSEQ multiplex PCR; TCRdb lists only in-frame clones, some missing. This sample yields just over 1,400 clones, of which approximately 30% are seen a single time; 15% belongs to the top ten. The sample in question was normal lung tissue next to the tumor, obtained before any cancer treatment. The receptor set was obtained from an older female donor with stage I lung adenocarcinoma. Each CDR3 is given with its conserved first and last residue. The D gene is left open where the match is weak. Expanded clones are given a class, and other clones once, few, many or no size at all.

few	TRBJ2-7	TRBD1	TRBV9	CASSPGGSYEQYF	TGTGCCAGCAGTCCAGGGGGCTCCTACGAGCAGTACTTC
few	TRBJ1-1	-	TRBV11-3	CASREDRRNTEAFF	TGTGCCAGCAGAGAAGACAGGAGGAACACTGAAGCTTTCTTT
-	TRBJ2-1	-	TRBV18	CASSSGRRDNEQFF	TGTGCCAGCTCATCCGGGCGGAGAGACAATGAGCAGTTCTTC
few	TRBJ2-5	-	TRBV6-8	CAIGGNNGQETQYF	TGTGCCATCGGAGGAAATAACGGGCAAGAGACCCAGTACTTC
few	TRBJ2-7	-	TRBV6-1	CASSEAPGEQYF	TGTGCCAGCAGTGAAGCGCCGGGAGAGCAGTACTTC
large	TRBJ1-2	-	TRBV9	CASSEGLNYGYTF	TGTGCCAGCAGTGAAGGCCTTAACTATGGCTACACCTTC
large	TRBJ2-3	TRBD2	TRBV6-8	CASSYSGGARTDTQYF	TGTGCCAGCAGTTACTCGGGAGGGGCACGCACAGATACGCAGTATTTT
-	TRBJ1-2	-	TRBV6-8	CASTWGRSNYGYTF	TGTGCCAGCACCTGGGGACGGTCTAACTATGGCTACACCTTC
large	TRBJ1-5	-	TRBV11-3	CASSLGMWGNQPQHF	TGTGCCAGCAGCTTAGGAATGTGGGGGAATCAGCCCCAGCATTTT
few	TRBJ2-2	-	TRBV6-8	CASSYFGASTGELFF	TGTGCCAGCAGTTATTTTGGGGCCAGCACCGGGGAGCTGTTTTTT
-	TRBJ2-5	-	TRBV25-1	CASSAPAIQETQYF	TGTGCCAGCAGTGCCCCAGCGATCCAAGAGACCCAGTACTTC
-	TRBJ2-3	TRBD1	TRBV29-1	CSGKGAFTDTQYF	TGCAGCGGGAAGGGGGCCTTCACAGATACGCAGTATTTT
-	TRBJ2-1	-	TRBV15	CATSRDRIRNEQFF	TGTGCCACCAGCAGAGATCGGATCCGGAATGAGCAGTTCTTC
few	TRBJ2-2	-	TRBV6-8	CASTYRLTNTGELFF	TGTGCCAGCACCTACAGACTAACGAACACCGGGGAGCTGTTTTTT
few	TRBJ1-2	TRBD1	TRBV18	CASSPGPGGAYTF	TGTGCCAGCTCACCAGGCCCAGGGGGCGCCTACACCTTC
-	TRBJ1-1	TRBD1	TRBV5-1	CASSWDRYRGMNTEAFF	TGCGCCAGCAGCTGGGACAGGTACAGGGGAATGAACACTGAAGCTTTCTTT
few	TRBJ1-1	TRBD1	TRBV11-3	CASSSRGGRGQGLNTEAFF	TGTGCCAGCAGCTCCCGCGGTGGACGCGGACAGGGATTGAACACTGAAGCTTTCTTT
medium-sized	TRBJ2-1	-	TRBV6-8	CASSDRGENEQFF	TGTGCCAGCAGTGATAGGGGCGAGAATGAGCAGTTCTTC
medium-sized	TRBJ2-1	-	TRBV11-3	CASSTRRRPSGEQFF	TGTGCCAGCAGCACAAGGCGAAGGCCTTCGGGAGAGCAGTTCTTC
once	TRBJ2-2	-	TRBV19	CASSMFRASTGELFF	TGTGCCAGTAGTATGTTCAGGGCGAGCACCGGGGAGCTGTTTTTT
few	TRBJ1-1	TRBD1	TRBV29-1	CSVGAGGNTEAFF	TGCAGCGTGGGAGCAGGGGGGAACACTGAAGCTTTCTTT
few	TRBJ1-6	-	TRBV19	CASAETGENSPLHF	TGTGCCAGTGCCGAGACAGGCGAGAATTCACCCCTCCACTTT
-	TRBJ1-1	-	TRBV18	CASSPLTGQRHEAFF	TGTGCCAGCTCACCTCTCACCGGACAGCGGCATGAAGCTTTCTTT
medium-sized	TRBJ2-7	-	TRBV6-8	CASSYSVYPAYEQYF	TGTGCCAGCAGTTACTCAGTCTACCCGGCCTACGAGCAGTACTTC
-	TRBJ2-5	-	TRBV28	CASSPSLEQETQYF	TGTGCCAGCAGTCCCTCCCTGGAACAAGAGACCCAGTACTTC
few	TRBJ1-4	TRBD1	TRBV6-8	CASSYSSDRGAEKLFF	TGTGCCAGCAGTTACTCCTCGGACAGGGGGGCTGAAAAACTGTTTTTT
-	TRBJ2-6	TRBD1	TRBV28	CATSDRGSGANVLTF	TGTGCCACCTCGGACAGGGGGTCTGGGGCCAACGTCCTGACTTTC
-	TRBJ2-7	-	TRBV11-3	CASSLATGAPYEQYF	TGTGCCAGCAGCTTGGCAACCGGGGCCCCATACGAGCAGTACTTC
-	TRBJ2-3	-	TRBV5-1	CASSLRLGGDTDTQYF	TGCGCCAGCAGCTTGAGATTAGGGGGGGATACAGATACGCAGTATTTT
once	TRBJ2-1	TRBD2	TRBV28	CASSYQRGGPSEQFF	TGTGCCAGCAGTTATCAACGGGGGGGCCCCAGTGAGCAGTTCTTC
once	TRBJ1-3	-	TRBV19	CASSPLTAGNTIYF	TGTGCCAGTAGTCCCCTGACCGCTGGAAACACCATATATTTT
medium-sized	TRBJ1-4	-	TRBV11-3	CASSLGPGLGEKLFF	TGTGCCAGCAGCTTAGGACCGGGGCTAGGGGAAAAACTGTTTTTT
-	TRBJ1-1	-	TRBV6-8	CASSFPPGQAFF	TGTGCCAGCAGTTTCCCCCCCGGGCAAGCTTTCTTT
few	TRBJ2-3	TRBD2	TRBV2	CASSSSTSGSTDTQYF	TGTGCCAGCAGCTCCTCGACTAGCGGAAGCACAGATACGCAGTATTTT
-	TRBJ2-4	-	TRBV29-1	CSARDQAKNIQYF	TGCAGCGCCAGGGATCAGGCCAAAAACATTCAGTACTTC
-	TRBJ2-1	-	TRBV6-8	CASSYSFRGASYNEQFF	TGTGCCAGCAGTTACTCCTTCCGGGGGGCATCCTACAATGAGCAGTTCTTC
many	TRBJ2-3	TRBD1	TRBV11-3	CASSHLVGTGSFMTDTQYF	TGTGCCAGCAGCCACCTAGTCGGGACAGGTAGTTTTATGACAGATACGCAGTATTTT
-	TRBJ2-1	-	TRBV19	CASRGASGYNEQFF	TGTGCCAGTAGGGGGGCTAGCGGCTACAATGAGCAGTTCTTC
-	TRBJ1-2	-	TRBV18	CASSPRGALTNYGYTF	TGTGCCAGCTCACCCCGTGGAGCGCTTACTAACTATGGCTACACCTTC
few	TRBJ2-5	-	TRBV11-3	CASSLSSQGGTQYF	TGTGCCAGCAGCTTAAGCTCCCAGGGAGGGACCCAGTACTTC
-	TRBJ1-6	-	TRBV19	CASSSSQGGLGSPLHF	TGTGCCAGTAGTTCTAGTCAAGGGGGGCTCGGATCACCCCTCCACTTT
-	TRBJ2-5	TRBD1	TRBV23-1	CASSRGQAVHQETQYF	TGCGCCAGCAGTCGAGGACAGGCGGTCCACCAAGAGACCCAGTACTTC
-	TRBJ1-4	-	TRBV7-5	CASSFHGGSEKLFF	TGTGCCAGCAGCTTTCACGGAGGGAGTGAAAAACTGTTTTTT